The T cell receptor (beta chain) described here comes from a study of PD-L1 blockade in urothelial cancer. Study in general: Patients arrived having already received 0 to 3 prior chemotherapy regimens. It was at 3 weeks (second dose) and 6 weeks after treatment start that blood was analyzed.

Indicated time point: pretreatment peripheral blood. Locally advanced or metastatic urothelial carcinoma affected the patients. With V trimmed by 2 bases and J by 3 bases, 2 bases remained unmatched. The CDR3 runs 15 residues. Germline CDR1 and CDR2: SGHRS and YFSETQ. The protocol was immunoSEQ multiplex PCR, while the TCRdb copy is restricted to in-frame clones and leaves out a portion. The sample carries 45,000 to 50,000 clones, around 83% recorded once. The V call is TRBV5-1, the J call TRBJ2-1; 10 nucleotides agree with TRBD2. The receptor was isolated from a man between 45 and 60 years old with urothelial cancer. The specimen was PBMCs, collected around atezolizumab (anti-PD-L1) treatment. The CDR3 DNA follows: TGCGCCAGCAGCTTTAGCGGGGGGCACTACAATGAGCAGTTCTTC. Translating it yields CASSFSGGHYNEQFF.